The 2 T cell receptor beta chains given below trace back to one sample, sequenced in a study of shared clonotypes between healthy human individuals. Here immunoSEQ multiplex PCR was the method, and the copy in TCRdb shows in-frame clones only, minus some. The profile shows hundreds of thousands of clones, 70% to 80% of them singletons. The sequencing sample was made of PBMCs. All receptors come from a woman aged 40 to 49 in good health. Some clones in this sample may be carry-over from other donors' samples.

This sequence joins TRBV5-1 and TRBJ2-7, with TRBD1 matching 10 bases. The CDR3 totals 15 residues. Germline CDR1 reads SGHRS; CDR2 reads YFSETQ. With V trimmed by 4 bases and J by 6 bases, 10 bases remained unmatched. CDR3 sequence reads: CASSPRTTGGGEQYF. The CDR3 DNA follows: TGCGCCAGCAGCCCCCGTACGACAGGGGGCGGCGAGCAGTACTTC.

This chain joins TRBV20-1 and TRBJ1-2, with D perhaps TRBD1 (6 bases). The CDR3 covers 11 residues. Germline loops: CDR1 DFQATT, CDR2 SNEGSKA (reference sequence). CDR3 in amino acids: CSLLPRQVLTF. For the CDR3, the DNA is TGCAGCCTTCTACCCCGACAGGTCCTAACCTTC.